This paragraph reports one TCR beta chain. Its antigen is undetermined. This sample is drawn from a study of T cells in localized non-small cell lung cancer. Study-level findings and limits: Among blood samples, higher T cell density accompanied longer overall survival. Uninvolved adjacent lung showed higher T cell clonality than tumor.

Germline CDR1 is SGDLS and CDR2 is YYNGEE. CDR3 length: 14 residues. Unmatched junction bases numbered 3, after V lost 5 bases and J lost 4 bases. Clones were read by immunoSEQ multiplex PCR, and TCRdb kept only the in-frame ones, dropping some. The repertoire holds 90,000 to 95,000 clones, with approximately 88% as singletons. Source: peripheral blood, taken before any cancer treatment. The origin of this receptor is a man aged 40 to 75 with stage I squamous cell lung carcinoma. This chain uses TRBV9 with TRBJ2-3, with 11 positions matching TRBD2. Here the CDR3 reads CASSTSGGADTQYF. CDR3 DNA sequence: TGTGCCAGCAGTACTAGCGGGGGAGCAGATACGCAGTATTTT.